This T cell receptor beta chain was documented in a study of cytomegalovirus exposure and HLA in healthy donors. Study-wide results and limits: In terms of immune exposure information, only CMV serostatus was available. What a later analysis reportedly showed was that an Asian-associated ancestry cluster had fewer N-insertions than the 666-donor mean.

Each donor's status was that of a healthy bone marrow donor. Germline CDR1 and CDR2: LGHNA and YSLEER. J was trimmed by 4 bases and V by 0 bases; bases with no gene match: 7. This CDR3 is 17 amino acids long. Concerning this clone itself: What it binds is unknown.

The PCR contained 60 Vbeta and 13 Jbeta primers. Data came from immunoSEQ multiplex PCR; TCRdb stores just in-frame clones and leaves some out. Seen here are under 130,000 clones, approximately 70% observed once, and the top ten hold about 11%. V and J are TRBV4-3 and TRBJ2-2, with TRBD2 matching 8 bases. The TCR comes from a man aged 35-49 years in good health and CMV-seropositive. The sequenced sample was PBMCs. CDR3 sequence (DNA): TGCGCCAGCAGCCAAGAAGGGGGACTAGATCGCACCGGGGAGCTGTTTTTT. Translated: CASSQEGGLDRTGELFF.